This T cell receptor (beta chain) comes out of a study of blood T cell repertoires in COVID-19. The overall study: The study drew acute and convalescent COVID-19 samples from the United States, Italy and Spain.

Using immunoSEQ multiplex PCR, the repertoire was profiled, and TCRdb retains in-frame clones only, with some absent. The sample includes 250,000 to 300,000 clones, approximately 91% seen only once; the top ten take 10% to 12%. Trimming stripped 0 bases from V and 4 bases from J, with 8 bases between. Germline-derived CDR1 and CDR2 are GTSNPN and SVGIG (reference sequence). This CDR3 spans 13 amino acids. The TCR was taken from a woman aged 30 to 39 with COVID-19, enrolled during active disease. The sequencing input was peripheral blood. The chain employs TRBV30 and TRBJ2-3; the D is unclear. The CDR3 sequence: CAWSVPAPDTQYF. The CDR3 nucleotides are TGTGCCTGGAGTGTACCCGCGCCAGATACGCAGTATTTT. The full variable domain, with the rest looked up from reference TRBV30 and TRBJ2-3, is SQTIHQWPATLVQPVGSPLSLECTVEGTSNPNLYWYRQAAGRGLQLLFYSVGIGQISSEVPQNLSASRPQDRQFILSSKKLLLSDSGFYLCAWSVPAPDTQYFGPGTRLTVL.